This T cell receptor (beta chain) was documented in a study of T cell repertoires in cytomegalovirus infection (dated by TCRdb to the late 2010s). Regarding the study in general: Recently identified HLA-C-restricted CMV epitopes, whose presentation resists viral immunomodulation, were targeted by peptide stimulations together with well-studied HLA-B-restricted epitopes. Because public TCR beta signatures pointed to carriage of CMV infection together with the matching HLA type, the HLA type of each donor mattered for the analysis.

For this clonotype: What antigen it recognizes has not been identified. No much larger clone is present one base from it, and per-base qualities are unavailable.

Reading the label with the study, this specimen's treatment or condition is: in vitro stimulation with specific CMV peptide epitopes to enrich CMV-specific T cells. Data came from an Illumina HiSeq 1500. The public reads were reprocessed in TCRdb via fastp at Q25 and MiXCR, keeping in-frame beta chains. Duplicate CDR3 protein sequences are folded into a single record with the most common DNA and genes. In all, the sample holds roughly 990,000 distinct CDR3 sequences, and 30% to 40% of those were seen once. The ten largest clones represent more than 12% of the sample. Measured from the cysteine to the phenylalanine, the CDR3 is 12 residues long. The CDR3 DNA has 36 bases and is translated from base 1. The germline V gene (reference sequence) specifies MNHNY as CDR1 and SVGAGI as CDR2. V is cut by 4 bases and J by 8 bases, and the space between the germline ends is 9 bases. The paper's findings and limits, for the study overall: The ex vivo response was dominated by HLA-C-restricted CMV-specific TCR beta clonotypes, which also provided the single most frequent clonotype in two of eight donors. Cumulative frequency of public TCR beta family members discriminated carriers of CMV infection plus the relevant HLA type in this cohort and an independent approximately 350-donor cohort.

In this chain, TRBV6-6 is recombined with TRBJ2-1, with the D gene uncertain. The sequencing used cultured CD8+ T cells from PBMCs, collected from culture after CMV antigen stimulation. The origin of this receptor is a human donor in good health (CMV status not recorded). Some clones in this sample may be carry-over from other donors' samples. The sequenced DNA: TGTGCCAGCAGTTCCACCCGAGATGAGCAGTTCTTC. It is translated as CASSSTRDEQFF.